These T cell receptor beta chains were read from a single sample in a study of blood T cells in healthy people across ages. TCRdb used MiXCR to reprocess the 5' RACE reads, holding one entry per CDR3 protein. The sample records over a million distinct CDR3 sequences, approximately 59% being singletons. Specimen: blood. The source is a man aged 18 to 30 in good health. The CDR3 runs from the conserved cysteine through the conserved F or W. The D gene is left open where the match is weak. Clone size is given for some rows only: seen once, a few or many times, or a class if the clone is expanded.

clone_size,v_call,j_call,d_call,cdr3_nt,cdr3_aa
-,TRBV20-1,TRBJ2-7,TRBD2,TGCAGTGCTAGACCCTACAAACTAGCGGGGCTCTCCTACGAGCAGTACTTC,CSARPYKLAGLSYEQYF
-,TRBV2,TRBJ2-5,TRBD2,TGTGCCAGCAGTGCAGGCGGGGGGGCCTTCAATGAGCAGTACTTC,CASSAGGGAFNEQYF
-,TRBV20-1,TRBJ1-1,-,TGCAGTGCTGGGGACACCTTGAACACTGAAGCTTTCTTT,CSAGDTLNTEAFF
-,TRBV6-1,TRBJ2-3,TRBD2,TGTGCCAGCAATCCAAGGGGCCTAGCGGGAGTCGTAGGCACAGATACGCAGTATTTT,CASNPRGLAGVVGTDTQYF
-,TRBV29-1,TRBJ2-7,-,TGCAGCGTTGTCATCGTCGGGGACCAAAGCGAGGAGCAGTACTTC,CSVVIVGDQSEEQYF
-,TRBV20-1,TRBJ2-7,-,TGCAATGCTCTGAAGCTTCAGCAGTACTTC,CNALKLQQYF
-,TRBV20-1,TRBJ1-5,-,TGCAGTGCGCGGGCCATCAGGGATCAGCCCCAGCATTTT,CSARAIRDQPQHF
-,TRBV9,TRBJ2-5,-,TGTGCCAGCAGCGTAGAGGGATACCAAGAGACCCAGTACTTC,CASSVEGYQETQYF
-,TRBV29-1,TRBJ2-1,-,TGCAGCGTCTCAGGGGAAAGCTCCTACAATGAGCAGTTCTTC,CSVSGESSYNEQFF
-,TRBV9,TRBJ2-7,-,TGTGCCAGCAGCGTAGGAGACACACTATACAATGAGCAGTACTTC,CASSVGDTLYNEQYF
-,TRBV29-1,TRBJ2-1,-,TGCAGCGTTGAAGGATTGGTGGGCGTGGAAGGTGGGGACAAGGAGCAGTTCTTC,CSVEGLVGVEGGDKEQFF
-,TRBV2,TRBJ2-5,-,TGTGCCAGCTGGGTCGGAGCTGCGGAGACCCAGTACTTC,CASWVGAAETQYF
-,TRBV5-5,TRBJ1-2,TRBD1,TGTGCCAGCAGCCCTCCGACAGGGTTTGGCTACACCTTC,CASSPPTGFGYTF
-,TRBV20-1,TRBJ2-5,-,TGCAGTGCTAGAGTCCCAGGGGGGGAGACCCAGTACTTC,CSARVPGGETQYF
many,TRBV6-1,TRBJ1-2,-,TGTGCCAGCAGTGACCGTAGTAACTATGGCTACACCTTC,CASSDRSNYGYTF
once,TRBV29-1,TRBJ2-4,-,TGCAGCGTGAGGGGGGTGGTAGCCAAAAACATTCAGTACTTC,CSVRGVVAKNIQYF
-,TRBV4-3,TRBJ2-3,-,TGCGCCAGCAGTATACCTGATACGCAGTATTTT,CASSIPDTQYF
-,TRBV20-1,TRBJ2-1,TRBD2,TGCAGTGCCACGACGTACTATAGCGGGAGGGTCGATGAGCAGTTCTTC,CSATTYYSGRVDEQFF
-,TRBV13,TRBJ1-2,-,TGTGCCAGCAGCTTCTCAGGAGACAATAACTATGGCTACACCTTC,CASSFSGDNNYGYTF
-,TRBV28,TRBJ1-5,-,TGTGCCAGCAGTTTCGGAGTCGGGAATCAGCCCCAGCATTTT,CASSFGVGNQPQHF
-,TRBV13,TRBJ2-7,-,TGTGCCAGCAGCAAGTTGACCGACACCTACGAGCAGTACTTC,CASSKLTDTYEQYF
-,TRBV28,TRBJ1-2,-,TGTGCCAGCCGCATTCAGGGACGCAACTATGGCTACACCTTC,CASRIQGRNYGYTF
once,TRBV4-3,TRBJ2-1,-,TGCGCCAGCAGCCAAGTGGCCGGGGATGAGCAGTTCTTC,CASSQVAGDEQFF
-,TRBV4-1,TRBJ1-4,TRBD1,TGCGCCAGCAGCCAGGAGAAAGCCGGGACAGGAAATGAAAAACTGTTTTTT,CASSQEKAGTGNEKLFF